This T cell receptor (beta chain) is from a study of cytomegalovirus exposure and HLA in healthy donors. Study findings and constraints: HLA allele associations emerged for roughly 17,000 TCR beta sequences in a later analysis, at 0.05 false discovery rate. In an earlier analysis, about 90% or about 30%: the productive usage of most TCR beta V segments.

From germline, CDR1 is MGHRA and CDR2 YSYEKL. V was pared by 0 bases and J by 5 bases, with 5 bases between. CDR3 size: 12 residues. As concerns this clone: The antigen is undetermined.

The donors were healthy bone marrow donors. The PCR ran on 60 Vbeta and 13 Jbeta primers. TCRdb's copy holds only in-frame clones and misses some; the assay was immunoSEQ multiplex PCR. The repertoire holds roughly 180,000 clones, with 80% to 90% as singletons. The material sequenced was PBMCs. The sequence was obtained from a young woman in good health and CMV-seronegative. The rearrangement links TRBV4-1 to TRBJ2-7; no clear D. For the CDR3, the DNA is TGCGCCAGCAGCCAAGATTTCGACGAGCAGTACTTC. Translating it yields CASSQDFDEQYF.